This TCR beta chain comes out of a study of blood T cell repertoires in COVID-19. The ends lost 4 bases at V and 4 bases at J; junction bases unmatched: 2. The CDR3 consists of 15 residues. Study processing details: Amplification with reference gene primers provided the estimates of nucleated cell counts. Method: immunoSEQ multiplex PCR; TCRdb's copy keeps in-frame clones and lacks some. The DNA gave D and trimming, while V, J and clone size come from that table. Among a few hundred thousand clones listed, 82% were seen once. The receptor was isolated from a young woman with acute or convalescent COVID-19. Sequencing used peripheral blood. The chain employs TRBV5-3 and TRBJ2-5; 15 bases are a match to TRBD2. TRBV5-3 has ORF status, its function being uncertain. The CDR3 DNA is TGTGCCAGAAGCACGGGACTAGCGGGAGGAGAGACCCAGTACTTC. Its translation is CARSTGLAGGETQYF.